Listed here is a single T cell receptor beta chain. The source of the sample is a study of Ad26.COV2.S vaccination and SARS-CoV-2 variants. The germline CDR1 and CDR2 sequences are MNHEY and SVGAGI. V was trimmed by 6 bases and J by 7 bases, leaving 16 bases between them. The CDR3 has 14 amino acids. Sequencing used immunoSEQ multiplex PCR; TCRdb keeps in-frame clones, though not all of them. The data contain 180,000 or so clones, roughly 87% of them singletons. This chain links TRBV6-5 with TRBJ2-1, with a weak D call TRBD2 (6 bases). The sample was peripheral blood, taken after recovery from COVID-19. The clonotype comes from a human donor who had recovered from COVID-19. The CDR3 DNA is TGTGCCAGCAGCCACCCTCCTAGCGCAAATGAGCAGTTCTTC. Its translation is CASSHPPSANEQFF.